Below are 14 T cell receptor beta chains sequenced from a single sample in a study of T cell repertoires in cytomegalovirus infection. TCRdb passed the reads through MiXCR, listing each CDR3 protein once. The sample carries hundreds of thousands of distinct CDR3 sequences, roughly a third recorded once. These TCRs are of unknown antigen specificity. The material was cultured PBMCs, obtained from culture after CMV antigen stimulation. Every receptor here comes from a human donor in good health (CMV status not recorded). Some clones in this sample may be carry-over from other donors' samples.

The chain couples TRBV6-1 to TRBJ1-3, with D possibly TRBD1 on 5 matching bases. This CDR3 has 15 amino acids. Trimming removed 6 bases at V and 0 bases at J, with 12 bases between. The germline V gene encodes CDR1 MNHNS and CDR2 SASEGT. CDR3 bases: TGTGCCAGCAGCCACGACAGAAGCTCTGGAAACACCATATATTTT. Protein: CASSHDRSSGNTIYF.

This clonotype was observed a few times. The chain combines TRBV3-1 with TRBJ2-3, with TRBD2 matching over 10 bases. In germline, CDR1 is LGHDT, CDR2 YNNKEL (reference sequence). The CDR3 has 21 residues. Trimming cost V 1 base and J 2 bases; bases outside gene matches: 18. DNA for the CDR3: TGTGCCAGCAGCCAAGTTGCTCGAGCGGCTAGCGGGAGTGGGAACACAGATACGCAGTATTTT. Its protein is CASSQVARAASGSGNTDTQYF.

The chain carries TRBV19 and TRBJ2-6, with D unresolved. Germline CDR1 and CDR2: LNHDA and SQIVND (reference sequence). The V end was cut by 7 bases, the J end by 4 bases, with 5 bases between. This CDR3 region has 12 residues. CDR3 region: CASNPGANVLTF. The CDR3 DNA reads TGTGCCAGTAATCCGGGGGCCAACGTCCTGACTTTC.

This clonotype was detected only a few times. V and J are TRBV7-8 and TRBJ1-5; tentatively, D is TRBD1 (6 bases). Germline V gene data show CDR1 as SGHVS and CDR2 as FQNEAQ. Trimming cost V 0 bases and J 6 bases, with 9 bases left between them. This CDR3 spans 14 amino acids. The CDR3 DNA is TGTGCCAGCAGCTTAGCACAGGGCGGTCAGCCCCAGCATTTT. Amino acid sequence: CASSLAQGGQPQHF.

This clonotype was picked up many times. The chain employs TRBV29-1 and TRBJ2-2, with D uncertain. CDR1 and CDR2 from the germline V gene are SQVTM and ANQGSEA. With 5 bases removed from V and 0 bases from J, the gap between germline ends came to 7 bases. This CDR3 contains 13 residues. The CDR3 DNA reads as TGCAGCGTTTTCCGGTCGAACACCGGGGAGCTGTTTTTT. Protein: CSVFRSNTGELFF.

J is TRBJ2-5 and V is TRBV20-1; a possible D gene is TRBD2 (6 bases). This CDR3 has 14 residues. The V end lost 3 bases, the J end lost 5 bases, and 16 bases lay between the germline ends. From germline, CDR1 is DFQATT and CDR2 SNEGSKA (reference sequence). The CDR3 is CSASSSLGRETQYF. CDR3 nucleotides: TGCAGTGCTAGTAGCTCCCTAGGGAGGGAGACCCAGTACTTC.

There are a few counts of this clonotype. The chain combines TRBV7-2 with TRBJ2-1, with a tentative D call TRBD2 (6 bases). The length of the CDR3 is 14 residues. Germline CDR1 reads SGHTA; CDR2 reads FQGNSA. The V gene lost 1 base and the J gene lost 5 bases, with 9 bases spanning the gap. The CDR3 sequence: CASSLVPGDNEQFF. CDR3 bases: TGTGCCAGCAGCTTAGTTCCGGGGGACAATGAGCAGTTCTTC.

The chain uses TRBV6-2 or TRBV6-3 and TRBJ2-7; 12 positions agree with TRBD2. V trimming: 4 bases; J trimming: 1 base; junction bases outside the gene matches: 5. The CDR3 contains 16 residues. Germline assignment: CDR1 MNHEY and CDR2 SVGEGT. The CDR3 loop reads CASSWTSGTVSYEQYF. The CDR3 nucleotides are TGTGCCAGCAGTTGGACTAGCGGGACCGTTTCCTACGAGCAGTACTTC.

Only a few counts were recorded for this clonotype. The chain employs TRBV7-2 and TRBJ2-1, with TRBD2 identical over 8 bases. The V segment lost 5 bases and the J segment 10 bases; nucleotides outside the gene matches: 16. Germline CDR1 SGHTA, CDR2 FQGNSA. CDR3 length: 16 residues. CDR3 protein: CASSRGLTTSEGEQFF. The CDR3, as DNA: TGTGCCAGCAGCAGGGGCTTAACGACTAGCGAGGGGGAGCAGTTCTTC.

The J gene is TRBJ2-2, the V gene TRBV29-1; 9 positions agree with TRBD2. The V gene end was trimmed by 4 bases and the J gene end by 1 base; junction bases not matched to a gene: 10. This CDR3 has 17 residues. Germline V gene sequence: CDR1 SQVTM, CDR2 ANQGSEA. As DNA, the CDR3 is TGCAGCGTTGTGCTCCTTCGGCGGGAGGGGAACACCGGGGAGCTGTTTTTT. As protein: CSVVLLRREGNTGELFF.

The chain carries TRBV6-2 or TRBV6-3 and TRBJ2-3; TRBD1 or TRBD2 may be the D gene (5 bases each). Looked up from germline, CDR1 is MNHEY and CDR2 is SVGEGT. CDR3 length: 17 amino acids. V gave up 2 bases and J gave up 4 bases, with 19 bases separating them. Written as DNA, the CDR3 is TGTGCCAGCAGTTACCTTAATCCGGGACGGAACCCAGATACGCAGTATTTT. Protein product: CASSYLNPGRNPDTQYF.

The V and J genes are TRBV28 and TRBJ1-6, with 9 bases identical to TRBD1. Germline assignment: CDR1 MDHEN and CDR2 SYDVKM. The CDR3 runs 14 residues. V was pared by 7 bases and J by 8 bases, with 6 bases of the junction left unmatched. The CDR3 nucleotides are TGTGCCAGCAACCAGGGACAGGGCGATTCACCCCTCCACTTT. It yields the protein CASNQGQGDSPLHF.

The chain carries TRBV11-3 and TRBJ2-3; D possibly corresponds to TRBD2 (6 bases). The CDR3 has 16 amino acids. CDR1 is SGHNT, CDR2 YENEEA, per germline. Trimming took off 1 base at V and 2 bases at J, with 13 bases between the two ends. The CDR3 nucleotides are TGTGCCAGCAGCTTAGGGGGTAGCGGTTACACAGATACGCAGTATTTT. Translation: CASSLGGSGYTDTQYF.

This rearrangement joins TRBV7-2 to TRBJ1-1, with TRBD1 matching 7 bases. Germline CDR1 reads SGHTA; CDR2 reads FQGNSA. Unmatched junction bases numbered 9, after V lost 2 bases and J lost 3 bases. CDR3 length: 16 residues. CDR3 residues: CASSLSFDREDTEAFF. The CDR3, as DNA: TGTGCCAGCAGCTTAAGCTTCGACAGGGAGGACACTGAAGCTTTCTTT.